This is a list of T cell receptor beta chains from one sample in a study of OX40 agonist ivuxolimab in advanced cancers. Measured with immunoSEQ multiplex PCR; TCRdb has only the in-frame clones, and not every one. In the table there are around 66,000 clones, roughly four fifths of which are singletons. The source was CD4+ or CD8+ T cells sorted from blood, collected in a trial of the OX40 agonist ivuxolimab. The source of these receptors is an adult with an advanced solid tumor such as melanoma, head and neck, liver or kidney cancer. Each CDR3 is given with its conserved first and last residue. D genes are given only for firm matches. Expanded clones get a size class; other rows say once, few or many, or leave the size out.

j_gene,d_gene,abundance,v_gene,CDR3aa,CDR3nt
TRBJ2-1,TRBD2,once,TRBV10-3,CAISAGLAGGLGDNEQFF,TGTGCCATCAGTGCGGGACTAGCGGGAGGGCTCGGGGACAATGAGCAGTTCTTC
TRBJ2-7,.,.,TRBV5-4,CASSPGNSYEQYF,TGTGCCAGCAGCCCGGGGAATTCCTACGAGCAGTACTTC
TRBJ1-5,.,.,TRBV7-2,CASGGWGDQPQHF,TGTGCCAGCGGTGGTTGGGGGGATCAGCCCCAGCATTTT
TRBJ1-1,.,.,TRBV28,CASSFGENTEAFF,TGTGCCAGCAGTTTTGGGGAGAACACTGAAGCTTTCTTT
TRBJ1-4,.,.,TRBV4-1,CASSQEPGTNNEKLFF,TGCGCCAGCAGCCAAGAACCGGGGACTAATAATGAAAAACTGTTTTTT
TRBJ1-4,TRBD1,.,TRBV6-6,CASSYGTAATNEKLFF,TGTGCCAGCAGTTACGGGACAGCTGCAACTAATGAAAAACTGTTTTTT
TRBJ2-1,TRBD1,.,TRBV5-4,CASSLGTGTGTYNEQFF,TGTGCCAGCAGCTTGGGGACCGGGACAGGTACCTACAATGAGCAGTTCTTC
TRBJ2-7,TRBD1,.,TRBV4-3,CASSQDRGQAYEQYF,TGCGCCAGCAGCCAAGATCGGGGACAGGCCTACGAGCAGTACTTC
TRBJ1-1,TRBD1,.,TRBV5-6,CASRTGPSTEAFF,TGTGCCAGCAGGACAGGGCCCTCCACTGAAGCTTTCTTT
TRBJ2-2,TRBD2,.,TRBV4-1,CASSQFSGTNTGELFF,TGCGCCAGCAGCCAATTTAGCGGGACGAACACCGGGGAGCTGTTTTTT
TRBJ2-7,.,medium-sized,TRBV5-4,CASSLGQVYEQYF,TGTGCCAGCAGCTTGGGACAGGTTTACGAGCAGTACTTC
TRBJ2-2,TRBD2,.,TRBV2,CASRSGTTSNTGELFF,TGTGCCAGCAGATCCGGGACTACCTCGAACACCGGGGAGCTGTTTTTT
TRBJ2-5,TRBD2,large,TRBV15,CATGDIAGETQYF,TGTGCCACCGGGGATATAGCGGGGGAGACCCAGTACTTC
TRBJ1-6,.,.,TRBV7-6,CASSLGTDNSPLHF,TGTGCCAGCAGCTTAGGGACAGATAATTCACCCCTCCACTTT
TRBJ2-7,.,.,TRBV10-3,CAISESKSPGRAAYEQYF,TGTGCCATCAGTGAGTCGAAGTCCCCGGGAAGGGCGGCCTACGAGCAGTACTTC
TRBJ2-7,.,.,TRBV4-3,CASSPGLPDEQYF,TGCGCCAGCAGCCCTGGACTACCTGACGAGCAGTACTTC
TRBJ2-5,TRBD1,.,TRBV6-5,CASSRRTGPQETQYF,TGTGCCAGCAGTCGTAGGACAGGGCCACAAGAGACCCAGTACTTC
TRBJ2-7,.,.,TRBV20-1,CSAGGYEQYF,TGCAGTGCCGGGGGTTACGAGCAGTACTTC
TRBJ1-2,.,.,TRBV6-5,CASKERELRHYGYTF,TGTGCCAGCAAGGAGAGGGAATTACGGCACTATGGCTACACCTTC
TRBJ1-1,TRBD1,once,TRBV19,CASSRGTGATEAFF,TGTGCCAGTAGTAGAGGGACAGGGGCCACTGAAGCTTTCTTT
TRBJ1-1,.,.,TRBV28,CASSLGADMNTEAFF,TGTGCCAGCAGTTTAGGGGCAGACATGAACACTGAAGCTTTCTTT
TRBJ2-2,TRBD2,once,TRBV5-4,CASTSGGTDTGELFF,TGTGCCAGCACCAGCGGGGGTACCGACACCGGGGAGCTGTTTTTT
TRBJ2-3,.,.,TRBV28,CASSSTPGTDTQYF,TGTGCCAGCAGTTCCACCCCCGGGACAGATACGCAGTATTTT
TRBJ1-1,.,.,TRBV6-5,CASRQNTEAFF,TGTGCCAGCAGACAGAACACTGAAGCTTTCTTT
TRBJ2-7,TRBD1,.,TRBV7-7,CASSSGTDYEQYF,TGTGCCAGCAGTTCCGGGACAGACTACGAGCAGTACTTC
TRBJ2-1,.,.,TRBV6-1,CASSASSSYNEQFF,TGTGCCAGCAGTGCGAGCAGCTCCTACAATGAGCAGTTCTTC
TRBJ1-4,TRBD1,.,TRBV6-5,CASSSGTGRGEKLFF,TGTGCTAGCAGTAGCGGGACAGGGAGAGGAGAAAAACTGTTTTTT
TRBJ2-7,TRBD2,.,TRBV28,CASSSSGRQPYEQYF,TGTGCCAGCAGTTCTAGCGGGAGGCAGCCCTACGAGCAGTACTTC
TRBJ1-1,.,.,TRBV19,CASSIAGHLNTEAFF,TGTGCCAGTAGTATAGCCGGACACCTGAACACTGAAGCTTTCTTT
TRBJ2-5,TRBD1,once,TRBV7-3,CASSRTGNQETQYF,TGTGCCAGCAGCAGGACAGGGAACCAAGAGACCCAGTACTTC
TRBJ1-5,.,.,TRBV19,CASSILPASGSNQPQHF,TGTGCCAGTAGTATTTTGCCGGCATCAGGCAGCAATCAGCCCCAGCATTTT
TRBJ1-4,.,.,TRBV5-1,CASSLGGGNEKLFF,TGCGCCAGCAGCTTGGGAGGGGGTAATGAAAAACTGTTTTTT
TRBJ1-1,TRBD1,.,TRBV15,CATSRDQGAVAEAFF,TGTGCCACCAGCAGAGATCAGGGGGCGGTCGCTGAAGCTTTCTTT
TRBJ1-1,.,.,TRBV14,CASSQSANTEAFF,TGTGCCAGCAGCCAATCCGCGAACACTGAAGCTTTCTTT
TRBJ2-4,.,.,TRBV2,CASSDVQGKNIQYF,TGTGCCAGCAGTGATGTGCAGGGTAAAAACATTCAGTACTTC